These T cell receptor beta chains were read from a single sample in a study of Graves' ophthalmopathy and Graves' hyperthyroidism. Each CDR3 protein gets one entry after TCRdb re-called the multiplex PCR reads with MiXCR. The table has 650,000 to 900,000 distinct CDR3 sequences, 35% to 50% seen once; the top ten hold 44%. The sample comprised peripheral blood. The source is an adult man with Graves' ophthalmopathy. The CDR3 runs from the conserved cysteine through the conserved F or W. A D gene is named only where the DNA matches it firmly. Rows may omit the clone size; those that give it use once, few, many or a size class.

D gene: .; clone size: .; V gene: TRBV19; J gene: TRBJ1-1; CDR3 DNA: TGTGCCAGTAGTTCCCTGGAGGGTGCTAGGATTACCACTGAAGCTTTCTTT; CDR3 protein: CASSSLEGARITTEAFF
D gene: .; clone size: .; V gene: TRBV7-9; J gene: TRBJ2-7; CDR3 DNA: TGTGCTGGGGCAGGTCCCTACGAGCAGTACTTC; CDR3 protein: CAGAGPYEQYF
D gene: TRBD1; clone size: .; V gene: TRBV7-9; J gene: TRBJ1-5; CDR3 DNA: TGTGCCAGCAGCTTAGAATCAGGACAGGGGGGACGTCAGCCCCAGCATTTT; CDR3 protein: CASSLESGQGGRQPQHF
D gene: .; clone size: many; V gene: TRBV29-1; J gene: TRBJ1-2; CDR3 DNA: TGCAGCGTCCGGCGTGGGGACGGACCTCAGGGCTACACCTTC; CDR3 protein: CSVRRGDGPQGYTF
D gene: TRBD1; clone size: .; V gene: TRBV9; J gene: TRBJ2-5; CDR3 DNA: TGTGCCAGCAGCGTAAGAACAGGGGGGTTCGAGACCCAGTACTTC; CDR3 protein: CASSVRTGGFETQYF
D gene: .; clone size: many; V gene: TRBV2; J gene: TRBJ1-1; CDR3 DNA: TGTGCCAGCAGCCACCCAATGGCAGGGCCCGACACTGAAGCTTTCTTT; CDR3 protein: CASSHPMAGPDTEAFF
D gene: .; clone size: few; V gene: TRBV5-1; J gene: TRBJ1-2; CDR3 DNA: TGCGCCAGCAGCTCAGAGCAGGAAAACTATGGCTACACCTTC; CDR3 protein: CASSSEQENYGYTF
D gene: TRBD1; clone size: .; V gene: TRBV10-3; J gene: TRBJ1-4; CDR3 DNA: TGTGCCAGCAGTTACCGCCATACTGGGACAGGATATGAAAAACTGTTTTTT; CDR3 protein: CASSYRHTGTGYEKLFF
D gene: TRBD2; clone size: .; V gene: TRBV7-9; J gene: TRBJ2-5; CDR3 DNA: TGTGCCAGCAGTCGCGGACTAGCGGGGGGCCAAGAGACCCAGTACTTC; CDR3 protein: CASSRGLAGGQETQYF
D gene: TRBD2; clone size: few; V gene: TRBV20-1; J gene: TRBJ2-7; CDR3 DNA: TGCAGTGCTAGAGACCAGACTAGCGGGCTCTCCTACGAGCAGTACTTC; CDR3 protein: CSARDQTSGLSYEQYF